One sample yielded the 27 T cell receptor beta chains listed below, sequenced in a study of spatial heterogeneity in lung cancer. Regarding time point: sample taken at primary tumor resection. Sequencing covered unsorted whole RNA taken from tumor, nontumor lung or frozen PBMC. TCRdb itself ran the 5' RACE reads through MiXCR, one entry per CDR3 protein. Altogether over 4,000 distinct CDR3 sequences are present, less than 10% being singletons, with the ten largest covering 46%. The specimen was PBMCs, collected at surgery. The source is a male donor with early-stage non-small cell lung cancer.

This clonotype was seen at least ten times. The chain recombines TRBV10-3 with TRBJ2-7, with D perhaps TRBD1 (6 bases). Trimming left V 4 bases short and J 0 bases short, with 13 bases between. The CDR3 consists of 15 residues. CDR1 is ENHRY and CDR2 is SYGVKD in the germline V gene. Written as DNA, the CDR3 is TGTGCCATCAGTGGACAGGCTACCGCCTCCTACGAGCAGTACTTC. As protein: CAISGQATASYEQYF.

This clonotype occurred a few times. The chain links TRBV20-1 to TRBJ2-3; 9 nucleotides line up with TRBD1. After removal of 5 bases from V and 2 bases from J, the junction contained 5 bases not matched to a gene. This CDR3 has 14 residues. CDR1 DFQATT and CDR2 SNEGSKA come from the germline V gene (reference sequence). The CDR3 nucleotides are TGCAGTGCTGGACAGGGGCCTTTCACAGATACGCAGTATTTT. Its protein product is CSAGQGPFTDTQYF.

This clonotype appeared a single time. Possible read error: a much larger clone is one base away. V and J are TRBV7-3 and TRBJ2-7; TRBD1 matches at 8 bases. CDR1 and CDR2 (germline): SGHTA, FQGTGA. The CDR3 has 14 amino acids. The CDR3 DNA reads as TGTGCCTGCAGCCTCGGGACAGGTCGCTACGAGCAGTACTTC. It codes for CACSLGTGRYEQYF. The full variable domain, with the rest looked up from reference TRBV7-3 and TRBJ2-7, is GAGVSQTPSNKVTEKGKYVELRCDPISGHTALYWYRQSLGQGPEFLIYFQGTGAADDSGLPNDRFFAVRPEGSVSTLKIQRTERGDSAVYLCACSLGTGRYEQYFGPGTRLTVT.

Ten or more counts support this clonotype. CDR3 loop: CASSRGPREYQETQYF. CDR3 sequence (DNA): TGTGCCAGTAGTAGGGGGCCGCGGGAGTACCAAGAGACCCAGTACTTC. The V gene is TRBV19, the J gene TRBJ2-5, with a possible D match to TRBD2 (7 bases). The CDR3 is 16 amino acids. Germline CDR1 reads LNHDA; CDR2 reads SQIVND (reference sequence). V dropped 4 bases and J dropped 0 bases, with 15 bases sitting between them.

There are a few counts of this clonotype. The chain uses TRBV5-5 and TRBJ2-7, with D tentatively TRBD1 (6 bases). V dropped 3 bases and J dropped 3 bases, with 19 bases sitting between them. The CDR3 loop spans 16 amino acids. Germline V CDR1 and CDR2: SGHKS, YYEKEE (reference sequence). CDR3 loop: CASSWKPGQSSYEQYF. DNA for the CDR3: TGTGCCAGCAGCTGGAAACCGGGACAAAGTAGCTACGAGCAGTACTTC.

By proportion, this clonotype is medium-sized. This rearrangement joins TRBV14 to TRBJ2-7, with D perhaps matching TRBD1 (5 bases). CDR1 and CDR2 (germline): SGHDN, FVKESK. The V end was cut by 3 bases, the J end by 3 bases, with 12 bases between. This CDR3 region has 14 residues. The DNA of the CDR3 is TGTGCCAGCAGCCATTGGACACACCACTACGAGCAGTACTTC. Its protein is CASSHWTHHYEQYF.

Sample share makes this clonotype hyperexpanded. This sequence joins TRBV6-5 and TRBJ2-7, with TRBD1 identical over 8 bases. Per germline, CDR1 MNHEY and CDR2 SVGAGI. Losses at the gene ends were 0 bases for V and 5 bases for J; bases not matched to a gene: 0. The CDR3 is 13 amino acids. CDR3 in DNA: TGTGCCAGCAGTTACTCGGGACAGGACGAGCAGTACTTC. It encodes CASSYSGQDEQYF.

This clonotype showed up many times. The rearrangement uses TRBV6-5 and TRBJ1-1; D may be TRBD1 (5 bases). Germline CDR1 MNHEY, CDR2 SVGAGI. CDR3 length: 13 amino acids. V was shortened by 1 base and J by 6 bases, with 9 bases between the two germline ends. CDR3 DNA sequence: TGTGCCAGCAGTTACTACCGGGGGGCTGAAGCTTTCTTT. Its protein is CASSYYRGAEAFF.

As to this clonotype: A single base separates this from a much larger clone, so it may be a read error. This sequence joins TRBV20-1 and TRBJ1-1; TRBD1 is a possible D gene (5 bases). The CDR3 runs to 13 residues. Germline loops: CDR1 DFQATT, CDR2 SNEGSKA (reference sequence). V was trimmed by 6 bases and J by 3 bases, leaving 14 bases between them. The CDR3 DNA reads as TGCAGTGCAATGAATTCAGGGCACACTGAAGCTTTCTTT. Protein product: CSAMNSGHTEAFF.

This rearrangement joins TRBV3-1 to TRBJ2-4; 14 nucleotides line up with TRBD2. This CDR3 contains 19 residues. Trimming took 1 base from V and 1 from J; bases not matched to a gene: 6. CDR1 is LGHDT, CDR2 YNNKEL, per germline (reference sequence). Written as DNA, the CDR3 is TGTGCCAGCAGCCAAGGGACTAGCGGGGGGTTTAAGGCCAAAAACATTCAGTACTTC. It specifies CASSQGTSGGFKAKNIQYF.

This clonotype has more than one count but fewer than ten. V is TRBV20-1 and J is TRBJ2-5; 7 positions agree with TRBD2. Per the germline V gene, CDR1 is DFQATT and CDR2 is SNEGSKA (reference sequence). CDR3 size: 15 residues. With V trimmed by 0 bases and J by 5 bases, 9 bases remained unmatched. The CDR3 loop is CSARDVGGVVETQYF. The CDR3 DNA reads TGCAGTGCTAGAGATGTTGGGGGGGTTGTGGAGACCCAGTACTTC.

In its sample, this clonotype was seen many times. This sequence joins TRBV5-1 and TRBJ2-5; TRBD2 matches 9 bases. The ends lost 7 bases at V and 3 bases at J; junction bases unmatched: 10. This CDR3 has 15 amino acids. CDR1 and CDR2 from the germline V gene are SGHRS and YFSETQ. This chain's CDR3 is CASATGRGGKETQYF. The CDR3 bases are TGCGCCAGCGCCACGGGGCGGGGGGGCAAAGAGACCCAGTACTTC. The full variable domain, with the rest looked up from reference TRBV5-1 and TRBJ2-5, is KAGVTQTPRYLIKTRGQQVTLSCSPISGHRSVSWYQQTPGQGLQFLFEYFSETQRNKGNFPGRFSGRQFSNSRSEMNVSTLELGDSALYLCASATGRGGKETQYFGPGTRLLVL.

This sequence joins TRBV7-3 and TRBJ2-3; D is unclear. The germline V gene encodes CDR1 SGHTA and CDR2 FQGTGA. The CDR3 sequence is 13 residues long. The ends were cut back, 4 bases at V and 4 bases at J, with 9 bases in the middle. Here the CDR3 DNA reads TGTGCCAGCAGCTACGACCCCTCAGATACGCAGTATTTT. This gives the protein CASSYDPSDTQYF.

This clonotype was observed at least ten times. V gene TRBV6-2 or TRBV6-3 combines with J gene TRBJ2-3; 16 bases fit TRBD2. The V gene's germline CDR1 is MNHEY and CDR2 SVGEGT. Unmatched junction bases numbered 10, after V lost 6 bases and J lost 4 bases. This CDR3 spans 18 amino acids. CDR3 sequence: CASSETGTSGGASDTQYF. CDR3 DNA sequence: TGTGCCAGCAGCGAGACCGGGACTAGCGGGGGGGCATCAGATACGCAGTATTTT.

Ten or more counts support this clonotype. The chain recombines TRBV19 with TRBJ2-5; a possible D gene is TRBD1 (7 bases). The CDR3 consists of 12 residues. V dropped 10 bases and J dropped 0 bases, with 9 bases sitting between them. Looked up from germline, CDR1 is LNHDA and CDR2 is SQIVND (reference sequence). This CDR3 reads CATRGDQETQYF. Written as DNA, the CDR3 is TGTGCCACCAGGGGGGACCAAGAGACCCAGTACTTC.

This clonotype was seen a few times. J is TRBJ2-2 and V is TRBV12-3 or TRBV12-4; 15 bases align to TRBD2. V dropped 5 bases and J dropped 2; count of bases not matched to a gene: 3. The CDR3 extends over 17 amino acids. Here the CDR3 DNA reads TGTGCCAGCAGTGGACTAGCGGGGGGGACCAACACCGGGGAGCTGTTTTTT. Residues: CASSGLAGGTNTGELFF.

This clonotype was detected ten times or more. The rearrangement joins TRBV7-9 to TRBJ2-7, with TRBD1 as a possible D gene (6 bases). The CDR3 has 12 amino acids. The germline V gene encodes CDR1 SEHNR and CDR2 FQNEAQ (reference sequence). The V gene lost 3 bases and the J gene lost 7 bases, with 10 bases spanning the gap. The CDR3 nucleotides are TGTGCCAGCAGCTTTGAAACAGGGGAGCAGTACTTC. This encodes CASSFETGEQYF.

At least ten counts were recorded for this clonotype. The CDR3 nucleotides read TGTGCCAGCAGCCAAGACGGGACAGTCGAGGGCAAAGCTTTCTTT. It specifies CASSQDGTVEGKAFF. The rearrangement joins TRBV4-2 to TRBJ1-1; TRBD1 matches 7 bases. V lost 0 bases and J lost 9; bases outside the gene matches: 10. CDR1 LGHNA and CDR2 YNFKEQ come from the germline V gene. CDR3 length: 15 residues.

At least ten counts were recorded for this clonotype. The chain recombines TRBV7-9 with TRBJ1-2, with 7 bases that match TRBD1. The CDR3 runs 13 residues. The V gene end was trimmed by 3 bases and the J gene end by 5 bases; junction bases not matched to a gene: 3. The germline CDR1 and CDR2 sequences are SEHNR and FQNEAQ (reference sequence). The CDR3 nucleotides are TGTGCCAGCAGCTTGGGACAGATGTATGGCTACACCTTC. As protein: CASSLGQMYGYTF.

By sample fraction, this clonotype is medium-sized. The chain carries TRBV28 and TRBJ1-2; D is ambiguous. Germline-derived CDR1 and CDR2 are MDHEN and SYDVKM. Trimming stripped 8 bases from V and 4 bases from J, with 11 bases between. The CDR3 spans 12 residues. The CDR3 protein is CASLSFFYGYTF. The DNA for the CDR3 is TGTGCCAGCTTATCCTTCTTCTATGGCTACACCTTC.

This clonotype was detected many times. This sequence joins TRBV29-1 and TRBJ2-5; TRBD1 or TRBD2 may be the D gene (5 bases each). The CDR3 sequence is 13 residues long. Trimming took 6 bases from V and 1 from J, leaving 12 bases between them. CDR1 is SQVTM, CDR2 ANQGSEA, per germline. CDR3: CSVHRDGQETQYF. The CDR3 coding sequence is TGCAGCGTACACCGGGACGGCCAAGAGACCCAGTACTTC.

For this clonotype: It may be a read error: a sequence one base away is much more abundant. This chain connects TRBV6-1 to TRBJ2-1; D remains unclear. There are 12 residues in the CDR3. Germline V gene data show CDR1 as MNHNS and CDR2 as SASEGT. The CDR3 DNA sequence: TGTGCCAGCTGTGACCAGACTCCGGAGCAGTTCTTC. It encodes CASCDQTPEQFF.

This clonotype is hyperexpanded in the sample. The CDR3 is CASSPANTDTQYF. In nucleotides, the CDR3 is TGTGCCAGCAGCCCCGCCAACACAGATACGCAGTATTTT. This rearrangement joins TRBV7-9 to TRBJ2-3; D is unresolved. Trimming took 5 bases from V and 2 from J, leaving 8 bases between them. The CDR3 is made up of 13 amino acids. CDR1 and CDR2 (germline): SEHNR, FQNEAQ (reference sequence).

At least ten counts were recorded for this clonotype. V gene TRBV27 combines with J gene TRBJ2-2; 7 nucleotides match TRBD1. The CDR3 covers 16 residues. J gave up 7 bases and V 5 bases, and 13 bases lay outside the gene matches. CDR1 and CDR2 from the germline V gene are MNHEY and SMNVEV (reference sequence). CDR3 DNA sequence: TGTGCCAGCAGTACCTACAGGGGCGAGGGAGTCGGGGAGCTGTTTTTT. It encodes CASSTYRGEGVGELFF.

This clonotype was detected a few times. J is TRBJ1-2 and V is TRBV6-4, with D perhaps TRBD1 (5 bases). CDR3 length: 13 amino acids. V lost 2 bases and J lost 4, with 8 bases in between. From germline, CDR1 is MRHNA and CDR2 SNTAGT. The CDR3 spells CASSDTGGYGYTF. For the CDR3, the DNA is TGTGCCAGCAGTGACACGGGGGGCTATGGCTACACCTTC.

The chain links TRBV28 to TRBJ2-7; D possibly corresponds to TRBD1 (6 bases). Germline lookup yields CDR1 MDHEN and CDR2 SYDVKM. The CDR3 spans 16 residues. The V and J ends lost 6 bases and 2 bases respectively, with 20 bases between them. The CDR3 sequence is CASRPYTDSSPYEQYF. CDR3 bases: TGTGCCAGCAGGCCTTATACGGACAGCAGCCCCTACGAGCAGTACTTC.

This clonotype was picked up many times. The chain carries TRBV10-3 and TRBJ1-3; D unclear. Germline V lookup: CDR1 ENHRY, CDR2 SYGVKD. The CDR3 length is 13 residues. Trimming took off 6 bases at V and 3 bases at J, with 9 bases between the two ends. The CDR3: CAIRPPSGNTIYF. The CDR3 region has the DNA TGTGCCATCAGACCACCCAGTGGAAACACCATATATTTT.